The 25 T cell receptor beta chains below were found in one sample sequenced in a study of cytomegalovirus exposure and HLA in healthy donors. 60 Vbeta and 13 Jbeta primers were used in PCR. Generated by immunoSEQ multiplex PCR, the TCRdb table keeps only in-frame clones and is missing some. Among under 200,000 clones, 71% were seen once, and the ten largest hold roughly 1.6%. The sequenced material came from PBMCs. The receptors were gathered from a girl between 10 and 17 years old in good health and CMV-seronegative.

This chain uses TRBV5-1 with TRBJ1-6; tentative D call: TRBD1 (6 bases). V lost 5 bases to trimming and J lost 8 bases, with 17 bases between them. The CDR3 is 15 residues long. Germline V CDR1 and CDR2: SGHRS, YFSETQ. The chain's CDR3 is CASRLTSGEYSPLHF. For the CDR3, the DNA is TGCGCCAGCAGACTAACTTCAGGGGAGTATTCACCCCTCCACTTT.

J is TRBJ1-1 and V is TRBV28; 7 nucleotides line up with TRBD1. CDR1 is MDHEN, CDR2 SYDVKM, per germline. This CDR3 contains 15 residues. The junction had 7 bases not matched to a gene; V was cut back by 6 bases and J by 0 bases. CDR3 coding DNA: TGTGCCAGCAGCCTGTACAGGGGTTTGAACACTGAAGCTTTCTTT. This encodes CASSLYRGLNTEAFF.

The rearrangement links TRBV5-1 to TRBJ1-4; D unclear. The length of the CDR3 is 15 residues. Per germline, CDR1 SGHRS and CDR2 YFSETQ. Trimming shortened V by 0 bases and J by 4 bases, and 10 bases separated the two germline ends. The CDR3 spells CASSLVAGFNEKLFF. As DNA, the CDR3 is TGCGCCAGCAGCTTGGTCGCGGGCTTTAATGAAAAACTGTTTTTT.

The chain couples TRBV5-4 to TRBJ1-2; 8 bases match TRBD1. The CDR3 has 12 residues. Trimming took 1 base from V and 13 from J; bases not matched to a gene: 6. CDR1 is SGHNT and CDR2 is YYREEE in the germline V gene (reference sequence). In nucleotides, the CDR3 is TGTGCCAGCAGCTTGATTCAGGGGGCCGTCACCTTC. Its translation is CASSLIQGAVTF.

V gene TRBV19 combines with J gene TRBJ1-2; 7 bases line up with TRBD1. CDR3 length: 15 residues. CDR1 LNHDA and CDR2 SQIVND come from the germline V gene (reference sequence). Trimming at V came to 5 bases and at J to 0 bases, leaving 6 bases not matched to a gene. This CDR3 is CASSPQDRTNYGYTF. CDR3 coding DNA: TGTGCCAGTAGTCCCCAGGACAGGACTAACTATGGCTACACCTTC. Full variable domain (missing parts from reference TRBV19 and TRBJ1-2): DGGITQSPKYLFRKEGQNVTLSCEQNLNHDAMYWYRQDPGQGLRLIYYSQIVNDFQKGDIAEGYSVSREKKESFPLTVTSAQKNPTAFYLCASSPQDRTNYGYTFGSGTRLTVV.

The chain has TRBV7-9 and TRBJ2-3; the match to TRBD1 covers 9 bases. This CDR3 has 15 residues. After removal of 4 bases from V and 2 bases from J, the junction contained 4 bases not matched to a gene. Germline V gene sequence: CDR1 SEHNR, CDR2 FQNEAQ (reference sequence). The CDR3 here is CASSSRTGATDTQYF. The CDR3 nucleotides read TGTGCCAGCAGCTCTCGGACAGGGGCCACAGATACGCAGTATTTT.

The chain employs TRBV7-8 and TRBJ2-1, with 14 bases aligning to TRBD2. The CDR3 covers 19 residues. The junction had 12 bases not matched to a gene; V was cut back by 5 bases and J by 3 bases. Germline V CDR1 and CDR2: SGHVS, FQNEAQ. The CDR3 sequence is CASSRTGTSGGPFYNEQFF. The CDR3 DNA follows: TGTGCCAGCAGCCGTACCGGGACTAGCGGGGGTCCCTTCTACAATGAGCAGTTCTTC.

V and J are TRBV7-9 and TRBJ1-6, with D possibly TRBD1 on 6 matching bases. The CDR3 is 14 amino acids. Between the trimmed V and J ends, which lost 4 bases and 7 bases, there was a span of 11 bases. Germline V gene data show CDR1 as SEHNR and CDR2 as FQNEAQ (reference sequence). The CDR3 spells CASSWQGPNSPLHF. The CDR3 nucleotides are TGTGCCAGCAGCTGGCAGGGGCCAAATTCACCCCTCCACTTT.

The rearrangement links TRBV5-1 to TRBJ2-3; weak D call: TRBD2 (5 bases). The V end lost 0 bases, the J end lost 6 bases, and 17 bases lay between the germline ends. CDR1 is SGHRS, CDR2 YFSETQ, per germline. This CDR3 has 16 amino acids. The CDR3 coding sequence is TGCGCCAGCAGCTTGGCCGGTCTATTAAGAGGGGATACGCAGTATTTT. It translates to CASSLAGLLRGDTQYF.

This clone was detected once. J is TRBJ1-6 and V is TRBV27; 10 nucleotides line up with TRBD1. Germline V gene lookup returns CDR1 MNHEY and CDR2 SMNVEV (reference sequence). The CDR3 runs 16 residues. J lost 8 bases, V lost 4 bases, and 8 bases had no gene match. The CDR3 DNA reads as TGTGCCAGCAGTTCCCTCACCGGGACAGGGGATTCACCCCTCCACTTT. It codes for CASSSLTGTGDSPLHF.

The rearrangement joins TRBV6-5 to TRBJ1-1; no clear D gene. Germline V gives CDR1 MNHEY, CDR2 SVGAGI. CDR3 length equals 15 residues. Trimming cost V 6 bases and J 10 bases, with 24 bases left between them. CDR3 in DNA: TGTGCCAGCAGGCTCGCGGCGGGCGGCATAGGTGGAGCTTTCTTT. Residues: CASRLAAGGIGGAFF.

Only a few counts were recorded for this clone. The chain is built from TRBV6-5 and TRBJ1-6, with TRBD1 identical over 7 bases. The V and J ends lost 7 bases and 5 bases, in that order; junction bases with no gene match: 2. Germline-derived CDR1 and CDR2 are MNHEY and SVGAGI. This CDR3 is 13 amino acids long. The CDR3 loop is CASNQGDNSPLHF. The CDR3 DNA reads TGTGCCAGCAACCAGGGGGATAATTCACCCCTCCACTTT.

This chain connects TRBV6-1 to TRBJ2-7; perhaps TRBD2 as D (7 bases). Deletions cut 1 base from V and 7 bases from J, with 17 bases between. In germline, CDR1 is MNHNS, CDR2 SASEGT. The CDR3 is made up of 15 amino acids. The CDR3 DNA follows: TGTGCCAGCAGTGAAGGGTGGGGGGGGCCAGTTGAGCAGTACTTC. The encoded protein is CASSEGWGGPVEQYF.

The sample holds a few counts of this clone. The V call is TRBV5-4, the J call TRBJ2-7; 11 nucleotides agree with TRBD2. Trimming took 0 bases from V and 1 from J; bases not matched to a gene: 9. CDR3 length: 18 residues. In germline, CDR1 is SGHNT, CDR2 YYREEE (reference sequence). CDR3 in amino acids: CASSLGGSGGARSYEQYF. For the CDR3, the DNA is TGTGCCAGCAGCTTGGGGGGTAGCGGGGGGGCCAGGTCCTACGAGCAGTACTTC.

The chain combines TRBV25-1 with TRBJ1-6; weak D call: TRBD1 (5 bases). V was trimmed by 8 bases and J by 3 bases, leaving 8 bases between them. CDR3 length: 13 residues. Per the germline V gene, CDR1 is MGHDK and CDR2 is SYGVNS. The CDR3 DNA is TGTGCCAGCTTGGACAACTATAATTCACCCCTCCACTTT. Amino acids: CASLDNYNSPLHF.

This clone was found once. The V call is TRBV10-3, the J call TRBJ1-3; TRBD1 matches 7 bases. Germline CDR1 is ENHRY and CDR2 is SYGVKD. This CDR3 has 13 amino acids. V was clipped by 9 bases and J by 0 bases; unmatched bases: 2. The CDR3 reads CAIGTDSGNTIYF. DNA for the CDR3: TGTGCCATTGGGACAGACTCTGGAAACACCATATATTTT.

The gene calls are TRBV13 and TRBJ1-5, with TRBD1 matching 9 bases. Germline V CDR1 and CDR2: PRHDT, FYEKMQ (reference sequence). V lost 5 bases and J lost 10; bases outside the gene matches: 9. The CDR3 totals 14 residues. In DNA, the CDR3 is TGTGCCAGCAGCGAGGGACAGGGAGGGAGACCCCAGCATTTT. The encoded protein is CASSEGQGGRPQHF.

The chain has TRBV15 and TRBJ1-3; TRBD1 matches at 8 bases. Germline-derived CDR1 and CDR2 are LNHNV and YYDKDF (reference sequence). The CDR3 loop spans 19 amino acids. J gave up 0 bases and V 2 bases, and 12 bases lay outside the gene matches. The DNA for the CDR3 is TGTGCCACCAGCAGATTAGTTAGCCCAGGGGGCCTCTCTGGAAACACCATATATTTT. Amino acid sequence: CATSRLVSPGGLSGNTIYF.

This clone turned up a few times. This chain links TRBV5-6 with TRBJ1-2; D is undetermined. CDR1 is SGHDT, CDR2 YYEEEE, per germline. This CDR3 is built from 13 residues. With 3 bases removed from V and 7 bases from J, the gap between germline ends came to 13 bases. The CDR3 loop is CASSSMAGSGYTF. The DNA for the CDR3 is TGTGCCAGCAGCTCCATGGCGGGGTCTGGCTACACCTTC.

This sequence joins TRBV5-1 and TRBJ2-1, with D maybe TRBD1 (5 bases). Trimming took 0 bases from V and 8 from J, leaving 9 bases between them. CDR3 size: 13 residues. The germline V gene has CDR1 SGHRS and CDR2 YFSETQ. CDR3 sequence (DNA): TGCGCCAGCAGCTTGGGAGTCAGGGATGAGCAGTTCTTC. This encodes CASSLGVRDEQFF.

CDR3 bases: TGTGCCAGCAGCTCCCGGGACAGGGGAGGATGGGAGCAGTACTTC. Translated: CASSSRDRGGWEQYF. V and J are TRBV5-4 and TRBJ2-7; 10 bases align to TRBD1. V shed 3 bases and J 7 bases; nucleotides not matched to a gene: 10. Germline CDR1 SGHNT, CDR2 YYREEE (reference sequence). This CDR3 has 15 residues.

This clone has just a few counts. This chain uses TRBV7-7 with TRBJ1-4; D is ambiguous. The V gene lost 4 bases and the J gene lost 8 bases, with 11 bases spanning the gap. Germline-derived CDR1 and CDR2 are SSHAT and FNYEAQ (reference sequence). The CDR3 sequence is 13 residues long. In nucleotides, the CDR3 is TGTGCCAGCAGCTCTATGATTTACGAAAAACTGTTTTTT. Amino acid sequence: CASSSMIYEKLFF.

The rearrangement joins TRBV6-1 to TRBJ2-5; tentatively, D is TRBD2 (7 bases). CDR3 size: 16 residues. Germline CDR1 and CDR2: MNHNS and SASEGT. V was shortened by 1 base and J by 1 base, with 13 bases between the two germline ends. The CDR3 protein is CASSEVGAGAQETQYF. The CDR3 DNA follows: TGTGCCAGCAGTGAAGTTGGGGCGGGGGCCCAAGAGACCCAGTACTTC.

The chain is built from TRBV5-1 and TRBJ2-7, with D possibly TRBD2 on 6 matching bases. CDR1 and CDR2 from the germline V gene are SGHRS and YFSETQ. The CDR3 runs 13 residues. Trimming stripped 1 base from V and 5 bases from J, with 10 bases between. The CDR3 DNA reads TGCGCCAGCAGCTTGACCGGGACTGACGAGCAGTACTTC. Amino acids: CASSLTGTDEQYF.

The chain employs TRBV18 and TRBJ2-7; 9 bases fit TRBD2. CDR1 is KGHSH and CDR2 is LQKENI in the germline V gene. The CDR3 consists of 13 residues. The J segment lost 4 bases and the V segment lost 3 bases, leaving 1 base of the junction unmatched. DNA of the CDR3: TGTGCCAGCTCACCGACTAGCGGTTACGAGCAGTACTTC. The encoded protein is CASSPTSGYEQYF. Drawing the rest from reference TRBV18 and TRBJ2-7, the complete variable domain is NAGVMQNPRHLVRRRGQEARLRCSPMKGHSHVYWYRQLPEEGLKFMVYLQKENIIDESGMPKERFSAEFPKEGPSILRIQQVVRGDSAAYFCASSPTSGYEQYFGPGTRLTVT.